This T cell receptor (beta chain) was sequenced during a study of cytomegalovirus exposure and HLA in healthy donors. The wider study: Early release data held approximately 81 million unique TCRs from HLA-typed donors. Study-wide results and limits: According to the study, some 160 TCR beta chains were cytomegalovirus-associated. Most subjects had HLA-A and HLA-B alleles reportedly predicted accurately by TCR beta sequences.

Between the trimmed V and J ends, which lost 0 bases and 6 bases, there was a span of 17 bases. Germline values: CDR1 GTSNPN, CDR2 SVGIG (reference sequence). The CDR3 is 15 amino acids. Comments on this clone: The antigen is unknown.

13 Jbeta primers and 60 Vbeta primers were used for the PCR. TCRdb's copy holds only in-frame clones and misses some; the assay was immunoSEQ multiplex PCR. The sample lists 99,000 or so clones; roughly three quarters were seen once. Input material: PBMCs. V gene TRBV30 combines with J gene TRBJ1-2; no reliable D call. This sequence was found in a man aged 25-45 years in good health and CMV-seronegative. The CDR3 DNA sequence: TGTGCCTGGAGTGTACGAGGCCCGAGGAGGCATGGCTACACCTTC. Residues: CAWSVRGPRRHGYTF.